This T cell receptor beta chain is drawn from a study of response to subunit inactivated influenza vaccine (dated by TCRdb to the late 2010s). Concerning the study at large: Deep quantitative T cell receptor repertoire profiling was used in the study to track responses to a trivalent subunit inactivated influenza vaccine.

Preparation of the library involved RT-PCR. Reads for this sample came from an Illumina HiSeq 2500. Through fastp at Q25 and MiXCR, TCRdb rebuilt clones from the public reads, retaining in-frame beta chains. A single entry per CDR3 protein holds the most common genes and DNA from its merged rows. This sample holds 650,000 to 850,000 distinct CDR3 sequences; approximately 15% were observed only once. The top ten clones comprise less than 9% of the sample. Results and caveats for the whole study, not just this receptor: The authors suggested that each seasonal influenza vaccination may recruit only a limited number of new T cells.

This clonotype was recorded a few times. There is no known antigen for this receptor. Base qualities are not recorded, but no much larger clone differs from it by a single base. The germline ends are 8 bases apart after V is trimmed by 5 bases and J by 0 bases. CDR1 and CDR2, per the germline V gene (reference sequence), are LGHDT and YNNKEL. The CDR3 sequence holds 14 residues, the cysteine and phenylalanine included. The CDR3 DNA has 42 bases and is translated from base 1. The rearranged segments are TRBV3-1 and TRBJ1-3, with no reliable assignment of the D segment. This TCR was sampled from a man between 50 and 59 years old who received an inactivated influenza vaccine. Donor details come from another sample of the same person, matched by shared clones. Material: PBMCs from blood, obtained 14 to 15 days before vaccination. The DNA sequence is TGTGCCAGCAGCTGGGTCCACTCTGGAAACACCATATATTTT. Its translation reads: CASSWVHSGNTIYF.